These 27 T cell receptor beta chains were sequenced from one sample in a study of spatial heterogeneity in lung cancer. General observations from the study: Counts of expanded alpha and beta TCRs within tumors tracked the tumor nonsynonymous mutation count.

TCRdb fed the 5' RACE reads into MiXCR, producing one record per CDR3 protein. The repertoire consists of a few thousand distinct CDR3 sequences, with around 47% occurring once and the leading ten covering roughly three fifths. Described time point: sample taken at primary tumor resection. No antigens are known for them. Sequencing was performed on lung tumor tissue, taken at surgery. These receptors were obtained from a male donor with early-stage non-small cell lung cancer.

Note on this clonotype: This beta chain lies outside the target of a library built for alpha chains; its clone size means little. V is TRBV11-2 and J is TRBJ2-1, with 12 bases matching TRBD1. CDR3 length: 16 residues. CDR1 is SGHAT and CDR2 is FQNNGV in the germline V gene. After removal of 5 bases from V and 7 bases from J, the junction contained 9 bases not matched to a gene. The CDR3 region has the DNA TGTGCCAGCAGCCCGATGGGACAGGGGGCGCAAAATGAGCAGTTCTTC. It encodes CASSPMGQGAQNEQFF.

Relative to its sample, this clonotype is medium-sized. With the library built for alpha chains, this beta chain is off target and its frequency is not meaningful. The chain carries TRBV5-1 and TRBJ1-2, with 11 positions matching TRBD1. CDR3 length equals 15 residues. With V trimmed by 3 bases and J by 0 bases, 1 base remained unmatched. Germline CDR1 SGHRS, CDR2 YFSETQ. CDR3 DNA sequence: TGCGCCAGCAGCTCGGACAGGGGGCCTAACTATGGCTACACCTTC. As protein: CASSSDRGPNYGYTF.

By frequency in the sample, this clonotype is medium-sized. This beta chain is an off-target read within a library intended for alpha chains, so its frequency means little. J is TRBJ2-5 and V is TRBV15, with 8 nucleotides matching TRBD1. The trim removed 5 bases at V and 5 bases at J, leaving 4 bases unmatched. The CDR3 totals 13 residues. Germline CDR1 is LNHNV and CDR2 is YYDKDF (reference sequence). CDR3 DNA sequence: TGTGCCACCAGCCCCAGGACAGGGGAGACCCAGTACTTC. Translated, it gives CATSPRTGETQYF.

This clonotype has more than one count but fewer than ten. The library was built for alpha chains, so this beta chain is an off-target read and its size means little. This chain joins TRBV9 and TRBJ2-1, with 7 bases aligning to TRBD1. This CDR3 comprises 14 residues. The germline gives CDR1 SGDLS, CDR2 YYNGEE. J gave up 5 bases and V 3 bases, and 5 bases lay outside the gene matches. The CDR3 is CASSGRDSHNEQFF. The CDR3 DNA reads as TGTGCCAGCAGCGGACGGGACAGCCACAATGAGCAGTTCTTC.

This clonotype is medium-sized (0.01 to 0.1%) within its sample. In a library made to pick up alpha chains, this beta chain is a stray read with a size that means little. This chain links TRBV7-9 with TRBJ2-7; D may be TRBD1 (6 bases). With 0 bases removed from V and 1 base from J, the gap between germline ends came to 13 bases. The CDR3 length is 16 residues. Germline V gene data show CDR1 as SEHNR and CDR2 as FQNEAQ (reference sequence). For the CDR3, the DNA is TGTGCCAGCAGCTTAGCCCAGGTACAGGGTTCCTACGAGCAGTACTTC. Its translation is CASSLAQVQGSYEQYF.

With regard to this clonotype: With the library built for alpha chains, this beta chain is off target and its frequency is not meaningful. The chain links TRBV5-1 to TRBJ2-2; D is perhaps TRBD1 or TRBD2 (5 bases each). Germline CDR1 reads SGHRS; CDR2 reads YFSETQ. V lost 7 bases and J 2 bases, leaving 21 bases between the germline ends. The CDR3 runs to 17 residues. CDR3 loop: CASYSFPGRSNTGELFF. Here the CDR3 DNA reads TGCGCCAGCTATTCCTTCCCGGGGCGGAGTAACACCGGGGAGCTGTTTTTT.

A note on this clonotype: This beta chain appears as a stray read in a library generated for alpha chains; its size is not informative. The chain's CDR3 is CASRTGTGPYEQYF. CDR3 nucleotides: TGTGCCAGCAGGACCGGGACAGGCCCTTACGAGCAGTACTTC. The rearrangement links TRBV28 to TRBJ2-7; 8 nucleotides match TRBD1. V was clipped by 6 bases and J by 4 bases; unmatched bases: 8. The CDR3 spans 14 residues. Germline CDR1 is MDHEN and CDR2 is SYDVKM.

This clonotype is labeled medium-sized (0.01 to 0.1%). In a library made to pick up alpha chains, this beta chain is a stray read with a size that means little. This rearrangement joins TRBV7-2 to TRBJ2-7; D possibly matches TRBD1 or TRBD2 (5 bases each). Germline-derived CDR1 and CDR2 are SGHTA and FQGNSA. The CDR3 runs to 14 residues. V was cut by 6 bases and J by 2 bases, with 14 bases left in between. CDR3 coding DNA: TGTGCCAGCAGTCGGACCGGGGCCACCTACGAGCAGTACTTC. Its translation: CASSRTGATYEQYF.

As to this clonotype: This beta chain lies outside the target of a library built for alpha chains; its clone size means little. The V call is TRBV7-8, the J call TRBJ1-1; D remains ambiguous. The CDR3 is 19 residues long. With 2 bases removed from V and 1 base from J, the gap between germline ends came to 23 bases. Germline lookup yields CDR1 SGHVS and CDR2 FQNEAQ. The CDR3 spells CASSLRHGRSEIRNTEAFF. The CDR3 DNA is TGTGCCAGCAGCTTACGGCACGGGAGGAGCGAAATTAGGAACACTGAAGCTTTCTTT. The variable domain in full, completed from reference TRBV7-8 and TRBJ1-1, reads GAGVSQSPRYKVAKRGQDVALRCDPISGHVSLFWYQQALGQGPEFLTYFQNEAQLDKSGLPSDRFFAERPEGSVSTLKIQRTQQEDSAVYLCASSLRHGRSEIRNTEAFFGQGTRLTVV.

This clonotype showed up just a few times. This beta chain is off target for a library built for alpha chains, so its abundance means little. J is TRBJ2-5 and V is TRBV6-5, with D maybe TRBD2 (6 bases). V lost 5 bases to trimming and J lost 5 bases, with 15 bases between them. The CDR3 totals 14 residues. CDR1 and CDR2 from the germline V gene are MNHEY and SVGAGI. CDR3 amino acids: CASSTLSGRETQYF. CDR3 coding DNA: TGTGCCAGCAGTACCCTTAGCGGTCGGGAGACCCAGTACTTC.

This clonotype is termed medium-sized. This beta chain is off target for a library built for alpha chains, so its abundance means little. This chain links TRBV12-3 or TRBV12-4 with TRBJ1-5, with D possibly being TRBD1 (5 bases). Trimming pared 5 bases from V and 5 bases from J, leaving 13 bases between. CDR3 length: 14 residues. The CDR3 DNA sequence: TGTGCCAGCAGTAAAACAGGAGATCATCAGCCCCAGCATTTT. As protein: CASSKTGDHQPQHF.

By share of the sample, this clonotype is medium-sized. This beta chain came through as a stray read in a library set up for alpha chains, and its size says little. V gene TRBV7-9 combines with J gene TRBJ2-7, with a possible D match to TRBD2 (5 bases). Germline V lookup: CDR1 SEHNR, CDR2 FQNEAQ (reference sequence). V lost 6 bases to trimming and J lost 2 bases, with 11 bases between them. This CDR3 is 13 amino acids long. The DNA for the CDR3 is TGTGCCAGCAGTAGACGGGAAGCCTACGAGCAGTACTTC. Its translation is CASSRREAYEQYF.

About this clonotype: Since it is a stray read in a library aimed at alpha chains, this beta chain has a size that is not meaningful. The V call is TRBV2, the J call TRBJ2-3; no definite D call. Per germline, CDR1 SNHLY and CDR2 FYNNEI. V was cut by 6 bases and J by 5 bases, with 12 bases left in between. This CDR3 region has 13 residues. CDR3 sequence (DNA): TGTGCCAGCAGCGTAACCAAAGGAGATACGCAGTATTTT. Its protein product is CASSVTKGDTQYF.

Concerning this clonotype: Because the library targeted alpha chains, this beta chain is an off-target read whose size means little. The CDR3 DNA follows: TGCAGCGCCATGACTAGTTACAATGAGCAGTTCTTC. Its protein is CSAMTSYNEQFF. The chain combines TRBV29-1 with TRBJ2-1; the D gene is possibly TRBD2 (6 bases). With 7 bases removed from V and 4 bases from J, the gap between germline ends came to 11 bases. Per the germline V gene, CDR1 is SQVTM and CDR2 is ANQGSEA. The CDR3 totals 12 residues.

This clonotype was counted only a few times. Because this beta chain is a stray read in a library intended to capture alpha chains, its abundance should not be given much weight. This chain uses TRBV4-2 with TRBJ2-7, with no clear D. Deletions cut 1 base from V and 9 bases from J, with 28 bases between. Germline lookup yields CDR1 LGHNA and CDR2 YNFKEQ. This CDR3 is 18 amino acids long. Here the CDR3 DNA reads TGTGCCAGCAGCCAAGTTTATATCCCGACTCTCCCTACGAATGGGCAGTACTTC. Translated, it gives CASSQVYIPTLPTNGQYF.

As to this clonotype: The junction departs from germline at one end; a sequencing error may be responsible. This beta chain appears as a stray read in a library generated for alpha chains; its size is not informative. This chain uses TRBV6-2 or TRBV6-3 with TRBJ2-5; 10 bases map to TRBD2. The CDR3 totals 14 residues. Germline V gives CDR1 MNHEY, CDR2 SVGEGT. DNA for the CDR3: TGTGCCAGCAGTACTAGCGGGACCCAAGAGACCCGGTACTTC. It encodes CASSTSGTQETRYF.

Of note for this clonotype: This beta chain turned up in a library designed for alpha chains; as an off-target read, its abundance says little. This rearrangement joins TRBV6-1 to TRBJ2-6; D uncertain. The germline V gene has CDR1 MNHNS and CDR2 SASEGT. The CDR3 spans 13 residues. V lost 8 bases and J lost 0, with 5 bases in between. The CDR3 bases are TGTGCCAGCGGCCACTCTGGGGCCAACGTCCTGACTTTC. It encodes CASGHSGANVLTF.

Points on this clonotype: This beta chain appears as a stray read in a library generated for alpha chains; its size is not informative. This chain's CDR3 is CASSPRNEQFF. Here the CDR3 DNA reads TGTGCCAGCAGCCCTCGAAATGAGCAGTTCTTC. This chain uses TRBV7-9 with TRBJ2-1, with no clear D. This CDR3 has 11 amino acids. Trimming shortened V by 5 bases and J by 7 bases, and 6 bases separated the two germline ends. Germline V lookup: CDR1 SEHNR, CDR2 FQNEAQ (reference sequence).

To note about this clonotype: This beta chain represents an off-target read in a library built for alpha chains; its size is of limited meaning. The V and J genes are TRBV28 and TRBJ2-1, with 7 bases matching TRBD2. V gave up 4 bases and J gave up 4 bases; unmatched junction bases: 13. The CDR3 covers 17 residues. Germline V gene sequence: CDR1 MDHEN, CDR2 SYDVKM. DNA of the CDR3: TGTGCCAGCAGTTCCGACCGGGGCGGGAGACGGTACAATGAGCAGTTCTTC. It encodes CASSSDRGGRRYNEQFF.

This clonotype was observed a handful of times. This beta chain turned up in a library designed for alpha chains; as an off-target read, its abundance says little. V usage is TRBV5-1 and J usage is TRBJ2-7; D gene ambiguous. V lost 4 bases to trimming and J lost 3 bases, with 8 bases between them. The germline CDR1 and CDR2 sequences are SGHRS and YFSETQ. This CDR3 has 12 residues. Here the CDR3 reads CASSGSLYEQYF. The CDR3 DNA is TGCGCCAGCAGCGGCAGCCTCTACGAGCAGTACTTC.

In the case of this clonotype: As an off-target read in a library built for alpha chains, this beta chain has a frequency of little significance. The chain couples TRBV27 to TRBJ2-1; D call uncertain. CDR3 length: 11 residues. Trimming shortened V by 4 bases and J by 5 bases, and 3 bases separated the two germline ends. Germline assignment: CDR1 MNHEY and CDR2 SMNVEV (reference sequence). The CDR3 loop is CASSSNNEQFF. The CDR3 nucleotides read TGTGCCAGCAGTTCTAACAATGAGCAGTTCTTC.

To note about this clonotype: Since it is a stray read in a library aimed at alpha chains, this beta chain has a size that is not meaningful. The chain joins TRBV28 to TRBJ2-7; 8 bases are shared with TRBD2. This CDR3 has 15 amino acids. V gave up 2 bases and J gave up 0 bases; unmatched junction bases: 3. Germline V CDR1 and CDR2: MDHEN, SYDVKM. For the CDR3, the DNA is TGTGCCAGCAGTTTAGCGGGAGGTATCTCCTACGAGCAGTACTTC. Translating it yields CASSLAGGISYEQYF.

This clonotype came up a few times. This beta chain slipped into a library made for alpha chains as a stray read, so its size is not meaningful. J is TRBJ2-1 and V is TRBV28; no clear D. The V end lost 2 bases, the J end lost 4 bases, and 12 bases lay between the germline ends. This CDR3 contains 15 residues. Germline loops: CDR1 MDHEN, CDR2 SYDVKM. The CDR3 sequence is CASSLPERHYNEQFF. The CDR3 region has the DNA TGTGCCAGCAGTTTACCCGAACGCCATTACAATGAGCAGTTCTTC.

As to this clonotype: Being off target in a library aimed at alpha chains, this beta chain has a size of little meaning. The chain employs TRBV25-1 and TRBJ2-2; possibly TRBD2 for D (7 bases). V was shortened by 2 bases and J by 4 bases, with 11 bases between the two germline ends. Germline V lookup: CDR1 MGHDK, CDR2 SYGVNS. This CDR3 spans 15 amino acids. The DNA for the CDR3 is TGTGCCAGCAGTGAACCGGGGGGCAGCACCGGGGAGCTGTTTTTT. It codes for CASSEPGGSTGELFF.

Comment on this clonotype: Since the library was made to target alpha chains, this beta chain is a stray read and its abundance is not meaningful. V gene TRBV20-1 combines with J gene TRBJ2-3; D gene uncertain. This CDR3 has 15 residues. The V and J ends lost 4 bases and 6 bases respectively, with 20 bases between them. Germline lookup yields CDR1 DFQATT and CDR2 SNEGSKA (reference sequence). CDR3: CSATPPDPNADTQYF. Here the CDR3 DNA reads TGCAGTGCTACCCCCCCGGACCCAAACGCGGATACGCAGTATTTT.

The sample holds a few counts of this clonotype. For a library built for alpha chains, this beta chain is a stray read; little rests on its size. The chain has TRBV20-1 and TRBJ2-7; the D is unclear. The CDR3 extends over 12 amino acids. With 0 bases removed from V and 7 bases from J, the gap between germline ends came to 10 bases. The germline V gene encodes CDR1 DFQATT and CDR2 SNEGSKA (reference sequence). The CDR3 region has the DNA TGCAGTGCTAGAGAATTTGAGAGGGAGCAGTACTTC. The encoded protein is CSAREFEREQYF.

To note about this clonotype: The size of this beta chain means little, since it is a stray read in a library made for alpha chains. V usage is TRBV7-2 and J usage is TRBJ1-2; D unresolved. Germline lookup yields CDR1 SGHTA and CDR2 FQGNSA. Trimming shortened V by 1 base and J by 4 bases, and 10 bases separated the two germline ends. The CDR3 contains 14 residues. The CDR3 bases are TGTGCCAGCAGCTTAGGAGATGTACGCTATGGCTACACCTTC. This encodes CASSLGDVRYGYTF.